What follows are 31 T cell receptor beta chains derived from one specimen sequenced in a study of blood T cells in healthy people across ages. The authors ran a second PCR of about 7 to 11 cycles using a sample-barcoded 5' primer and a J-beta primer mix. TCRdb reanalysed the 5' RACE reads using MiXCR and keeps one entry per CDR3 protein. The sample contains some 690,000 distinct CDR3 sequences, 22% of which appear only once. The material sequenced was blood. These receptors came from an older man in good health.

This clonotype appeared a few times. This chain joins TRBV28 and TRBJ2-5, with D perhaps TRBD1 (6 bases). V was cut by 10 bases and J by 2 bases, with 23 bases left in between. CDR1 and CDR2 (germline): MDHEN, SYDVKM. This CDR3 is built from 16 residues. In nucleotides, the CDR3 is TGTGCCACCAGAAGGGGGTCAGGACAGCTTCAAGAGACCCAGTACTTC. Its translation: CATRRGSGQLQETQYF.

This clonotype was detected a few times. In DNA form, the CDR3 reads TGTGCCAGCTCACCACGATCGGGGAGAAACAATGAGCAGTTCTTC. It encodes CASSPRSGRNNEQFF. This chain uses TRBV18 with TRBJ2-1, with a tentative D call TRBD2 (5 bases). CDR1 KGHSH and CDR2 LQKENI come from the germline V gene. V was shortened by 1 base and J by 5 bases, with 12 bases between the two germline ends. The CDR3 sequence is 15 residues long.

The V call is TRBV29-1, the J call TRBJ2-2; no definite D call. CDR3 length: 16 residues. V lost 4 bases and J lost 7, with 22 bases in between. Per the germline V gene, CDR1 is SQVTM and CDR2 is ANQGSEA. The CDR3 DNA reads TGCAGCGTTGGATCGTGGCCCAAAGGGATTTTCGGGGAGCTGTTTTTT. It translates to CSVGSWPKGIFGELFF.

As DNA, the CDR3 is TGCAGCGTCTCCCGGGTTGGAAACACCATATATTTT. This encodes CSVSRVGNTIYF. The chain carries TRBV29-1 and TRBJ1-3; D is ambiguous. Germline CDR1 is SQVTM and CDR2 is ANQGSEA. This CDR3 contains 12 residues. Trimming left V 6 bases short and J 3 bases short, with 9 bases between.

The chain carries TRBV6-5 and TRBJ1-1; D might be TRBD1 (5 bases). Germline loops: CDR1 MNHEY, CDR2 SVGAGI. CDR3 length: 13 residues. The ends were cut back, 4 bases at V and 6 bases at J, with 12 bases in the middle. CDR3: CASSFSGLAEAFF. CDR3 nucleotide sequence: TGTGCCAGCAGTTTCTCGGGGCTGGCTGAAGCTTTCTTT.

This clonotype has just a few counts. In DNA form, the CDR3 reads TGTGCCAGCAGCTTAACGCTCAATCTTTACGAGCAGTACGTC. It is translated as CASSLTLNLYEQYV. This sequence joins TRBV7-3 and TRBJ2-7; D gene uncertain. The V end was cut by 0 bases, the J end by 4 bases, with 10 bases between. This CDR3 contains 14 residues. Per the germline V gene, CDR1 is SGHTA and CDR2 is FQGTGA.

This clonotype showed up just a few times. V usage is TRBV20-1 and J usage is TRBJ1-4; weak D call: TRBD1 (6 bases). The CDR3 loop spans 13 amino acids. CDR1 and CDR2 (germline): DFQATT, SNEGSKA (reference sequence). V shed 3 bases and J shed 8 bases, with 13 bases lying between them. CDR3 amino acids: CSASMAGVEKLFF. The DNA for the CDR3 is TGCAGTGCTAGCATGGCAGGGGTCGAAAAACTGTTTTTT.

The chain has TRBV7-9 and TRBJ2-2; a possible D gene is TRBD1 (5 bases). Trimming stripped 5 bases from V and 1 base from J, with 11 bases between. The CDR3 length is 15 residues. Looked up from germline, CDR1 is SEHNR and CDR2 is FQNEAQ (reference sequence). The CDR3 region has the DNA TGTGCCAGCAGCCCAGTTACAGGGAACACCGGGGAGCTGTTTTTT. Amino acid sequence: CASSPVTGNTGELFF.

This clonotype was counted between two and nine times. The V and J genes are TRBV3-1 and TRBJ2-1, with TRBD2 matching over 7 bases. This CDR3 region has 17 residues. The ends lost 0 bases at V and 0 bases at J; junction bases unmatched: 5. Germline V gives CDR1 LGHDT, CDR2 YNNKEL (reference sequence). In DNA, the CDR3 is TGTGCCAGCAGCCAAGATTACCGCGGGAGCTCCTACAATGAGCAGTTCTTC. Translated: CASSQDYRGSSYNEQFF.

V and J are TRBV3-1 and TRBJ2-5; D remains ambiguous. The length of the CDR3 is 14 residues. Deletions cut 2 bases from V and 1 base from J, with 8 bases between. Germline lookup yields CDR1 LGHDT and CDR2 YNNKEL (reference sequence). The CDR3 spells CASSQRKSQETQYF. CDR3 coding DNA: TGTGCCAGCAGCCAACGGAAATCCCAAGAGACCCAGTACTTC.

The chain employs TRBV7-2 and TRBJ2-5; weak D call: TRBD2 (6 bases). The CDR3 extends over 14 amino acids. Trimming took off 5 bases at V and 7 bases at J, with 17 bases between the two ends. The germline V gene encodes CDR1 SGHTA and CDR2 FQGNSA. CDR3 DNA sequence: TGTGCCAGCAGCCTCGGGACTTCGAGGGTGACCCAGTACTTC. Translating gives CASSLGTSRVTQYF.

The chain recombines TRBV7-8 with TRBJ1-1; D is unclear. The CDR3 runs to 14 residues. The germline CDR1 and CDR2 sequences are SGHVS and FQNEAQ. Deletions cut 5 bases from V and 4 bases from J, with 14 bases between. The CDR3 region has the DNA TGTGCCAGCAGCCCGAGCGGGCTGGGCACTGAAGCTTTCTTT. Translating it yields CASSPSGLGTEAFF.

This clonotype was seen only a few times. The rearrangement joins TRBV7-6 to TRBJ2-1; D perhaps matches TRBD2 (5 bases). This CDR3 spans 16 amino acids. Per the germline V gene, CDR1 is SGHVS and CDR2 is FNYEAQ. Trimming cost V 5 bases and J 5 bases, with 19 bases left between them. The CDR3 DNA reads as TGTGCCAGCAGCCCCCCACGGCTAGCTAAGGACAATGAGCAGTTCTTC. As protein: CASSPPRLAKDNEQFF.

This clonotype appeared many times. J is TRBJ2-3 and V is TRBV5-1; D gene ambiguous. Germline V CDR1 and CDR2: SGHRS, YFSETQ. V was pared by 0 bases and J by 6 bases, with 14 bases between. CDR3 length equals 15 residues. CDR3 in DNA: TGCGCCAGCAGCTTGGACTCCCCTAGTAGGGATACGCAGTATTTT. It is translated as CASSLDSPSRDTQYF.

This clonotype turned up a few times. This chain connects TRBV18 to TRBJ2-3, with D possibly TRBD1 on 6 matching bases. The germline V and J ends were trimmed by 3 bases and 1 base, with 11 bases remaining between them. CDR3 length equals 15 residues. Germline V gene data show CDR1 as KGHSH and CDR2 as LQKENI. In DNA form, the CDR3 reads TGTGCCAGCTCACCTGGACAGCAACGCACAGATACGCAGTATTTT. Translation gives CASSPGQQRTDTQYF.

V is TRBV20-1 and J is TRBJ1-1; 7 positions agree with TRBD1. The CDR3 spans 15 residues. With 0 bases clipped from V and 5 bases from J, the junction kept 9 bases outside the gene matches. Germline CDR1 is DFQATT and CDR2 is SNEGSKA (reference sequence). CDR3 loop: CSARDQTGRGTEAFF. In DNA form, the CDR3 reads TGCAGTGCTAGAGACCAGACAGGGAGAGGGACTGAAGCTTTCTTT.

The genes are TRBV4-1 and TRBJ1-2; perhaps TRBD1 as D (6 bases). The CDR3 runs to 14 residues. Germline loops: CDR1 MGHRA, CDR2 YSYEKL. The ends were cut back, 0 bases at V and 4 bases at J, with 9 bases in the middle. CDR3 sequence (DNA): TGCGCCAGCAGCCAAGAATGGACAGCCTATGGCTACACCTTC. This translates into CASSQEWTAYGYTF.

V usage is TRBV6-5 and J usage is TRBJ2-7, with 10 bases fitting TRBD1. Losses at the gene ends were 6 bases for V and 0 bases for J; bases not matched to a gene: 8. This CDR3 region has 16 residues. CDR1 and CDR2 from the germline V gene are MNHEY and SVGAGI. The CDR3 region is CASRVDRGPSSYEQYF. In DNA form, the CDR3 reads TGTGCCAGCAGGGTAGACAGGGGGCCGAGCTCCTACGAGCAGTACTTC.

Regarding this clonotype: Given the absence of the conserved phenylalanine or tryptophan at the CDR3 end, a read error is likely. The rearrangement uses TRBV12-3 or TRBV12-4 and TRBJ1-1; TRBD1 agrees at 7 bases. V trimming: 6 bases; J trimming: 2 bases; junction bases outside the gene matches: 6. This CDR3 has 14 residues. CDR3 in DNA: TGTGCCAGCAGCCACCAGGGGGTCAACACTGAAGCTTTCTCT. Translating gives CASSHQGVNTEAFS.

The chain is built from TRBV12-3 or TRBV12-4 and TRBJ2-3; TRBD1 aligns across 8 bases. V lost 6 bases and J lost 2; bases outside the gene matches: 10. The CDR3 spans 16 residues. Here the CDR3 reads CASRTPGQVLTDTQYF. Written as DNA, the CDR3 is TGTGCCAGCAGGACTCCGGGACAGGTTCTCACAGATACGCAGTATTTT.

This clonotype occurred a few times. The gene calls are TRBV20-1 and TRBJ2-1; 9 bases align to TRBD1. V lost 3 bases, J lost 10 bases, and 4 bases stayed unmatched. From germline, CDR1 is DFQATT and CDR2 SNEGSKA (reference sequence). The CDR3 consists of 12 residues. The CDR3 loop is CSASGQGLEQFF. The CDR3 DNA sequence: TGCAGTGCTAGCGGACAGGGGTTGGAGCAGTTCTTC.

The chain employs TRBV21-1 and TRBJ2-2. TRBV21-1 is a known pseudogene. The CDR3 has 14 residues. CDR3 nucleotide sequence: TGTGCCAGCAGCAAAGATGGGTTTATCGGGGAGCTGTTTTTC. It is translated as CASSKDGFIGELFF.

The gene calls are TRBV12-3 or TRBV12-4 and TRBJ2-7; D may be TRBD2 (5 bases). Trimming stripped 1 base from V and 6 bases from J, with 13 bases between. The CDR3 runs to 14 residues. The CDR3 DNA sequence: TGTGCCAGCAGTTTAGGTGTCGGGGTTAGCGAGCAGTACGTC. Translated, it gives CASSLGVGVSEQYV.

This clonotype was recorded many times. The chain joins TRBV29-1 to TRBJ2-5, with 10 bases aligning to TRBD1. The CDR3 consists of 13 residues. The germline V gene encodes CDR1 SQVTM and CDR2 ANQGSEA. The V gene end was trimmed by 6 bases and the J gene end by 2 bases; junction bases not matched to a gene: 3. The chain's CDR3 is CSVPDRGQETQYF. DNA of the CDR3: TGCAGCGTCCCGGACAGGGGGCAAGAGACCCAGTACTTC.

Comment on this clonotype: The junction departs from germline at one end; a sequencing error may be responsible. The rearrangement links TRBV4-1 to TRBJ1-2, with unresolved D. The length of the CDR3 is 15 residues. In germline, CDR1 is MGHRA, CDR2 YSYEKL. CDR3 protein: CTSSQDIPLEYGYTF. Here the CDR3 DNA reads TGCACCAGCAGCCAAGATATCCCTCTCGAGTATGGCTACACCTTC.

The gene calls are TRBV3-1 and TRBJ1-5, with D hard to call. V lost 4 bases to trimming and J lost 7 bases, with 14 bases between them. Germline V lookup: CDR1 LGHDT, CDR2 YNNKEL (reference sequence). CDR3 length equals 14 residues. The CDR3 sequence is CASSLNTGKQPQHF. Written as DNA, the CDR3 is TGTGCCAGCAGCCTAAACACTGGAAAGCAGCCCCAGCATTTT.

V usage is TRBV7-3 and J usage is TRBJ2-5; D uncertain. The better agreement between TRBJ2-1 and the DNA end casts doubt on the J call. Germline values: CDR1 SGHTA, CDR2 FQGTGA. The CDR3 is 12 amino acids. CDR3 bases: TGTGCCAGCAGCAATGACCCTTGGGTGCAGTTCTTC. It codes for CASSNDPWVQFF.

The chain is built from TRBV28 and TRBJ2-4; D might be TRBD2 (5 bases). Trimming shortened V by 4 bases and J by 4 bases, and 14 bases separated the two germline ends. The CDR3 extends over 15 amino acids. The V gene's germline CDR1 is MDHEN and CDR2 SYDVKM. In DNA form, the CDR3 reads TGTGCCAGCAGTTCTCTTACGGGATTAAAAAACATTCAGTACTTC. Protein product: CASSSLTGLKNIQYF.

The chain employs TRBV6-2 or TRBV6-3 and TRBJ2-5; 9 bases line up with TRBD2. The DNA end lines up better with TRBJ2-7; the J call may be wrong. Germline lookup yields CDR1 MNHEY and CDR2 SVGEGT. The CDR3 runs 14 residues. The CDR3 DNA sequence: TGTGCCAGCAAGGCGGGAGGGGGCTACTACGAGCAGTACGTC. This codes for CASKAGGGYYEQYV.

The CDR3 is CATSRVAGSDEQFF. The CDR3, as DNA: TGTGCCACCAGTAGGGTAGCGGGAAGCGATGAGCAGTTCTTC. The rearrangement links TRBV24-1 to TRBJ2-5; 8 bases agree with TRBD2. TRBJ2-1 matches the DNA end more closely, so the J call is doubtful. The CDR3 is made up of 14 amino acids. Germline CDR1 is KGHDR and CDR2 is SFDVKD.

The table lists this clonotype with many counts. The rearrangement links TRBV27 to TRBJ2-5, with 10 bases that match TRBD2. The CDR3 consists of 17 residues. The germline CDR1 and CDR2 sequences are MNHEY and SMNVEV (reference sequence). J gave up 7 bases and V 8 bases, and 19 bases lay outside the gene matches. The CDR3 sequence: CASCPLSSGGSVATQYF. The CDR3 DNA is TGTGCCAGCTGCCCCCTCTCTAGCGGGGGCTCTGTGGCGACCCAGTACTTC.